These T cell receptor beta chains were read from a single sample in a study of early T cells in non-severe SARS-CoV-2 infection. A single record per CDR3 protein comes from TCRdb applying MiXCR to the 5' RACE reads. The sample lists fewer than 55,000 distinct CDR3 sequences, around 4.1% occurring once. Sequencing used whole blood. These receptors were taken from an adult who was a healthcare worker with PCR-confirmed SARS-CoV-2 infection or an uninfected control (not recorded which). The CDR3 runs from the conserved cysteine through the conserved F or W. The D gene is left open where the match is weak. Size values are once, few and many counts, or a class for expanded clones, and some rows have none.

size,V,D,J,CDR3,DNA
many,TRBV28,-,TRBJ2-2,CASSPHEPGNGELFF,TGTGCCAGCAGTCCGCACGAACCAGGGAACGGGGAGCTGTTTTTT
-,TRBV6-5,-,TRBJ1-4,CASSPGTLGNEKLFF,TGTGCCAGCAGCCCCGGGACTTTGGGTAATGAAAAACTGTTTTTT
many,TRBV10-1,-,TRBJ2-7,CASSESDLRGYEQYF,TGCGCCAGCAGTGAGTCGGACCTTAGGGGCTACGAGCAGTACTTC
many,TRBV3-1,-,TRBJ2-4,CASSQVEGAKNIQYF,TGTGCCAGCAGCCAAGTAGAGGGCGCCAAAAACATTCAGTACTTC
-,TRBV7-6,-,TRBJ2-3,CASSLRPGGDTQYF,TGTGCCAGCAGCTTACGGCCGGGTGGCGATACGCAGTATTTT
few,TRBV29-1,-,TRBJ2-7,CSVEDQDYSEQYF,TGCAGCGTTGAAGATCAGGATTACTCCGAGCAGTACTTC
many,TRBV18,-,TRBJ2-7,CASSPGVHEQYF,TGTGCCAGCTCACCGGGGGTCCACGAGCAGTACTTC
few,TRBV21-1,-,TRBJ2-5,CASSKWQGERETQYF,TGTGCCAGCAGCAAATGGCAGGGCGAGCGAGAGACCCAGTACTTC
-,TRBV27,-,TRBJ2-4,CASSLFVGQGSSKNIQYF,TGTGCCAGCAGTTTATTCGTCGGGCAGGGCTCCTCCAAAAACATTCAGTACTTC
-,TRBV6-2/TRBV6-3,-,TRBJ2-7,CASSYGVSVGEQYF,TGTGCCAGCAGTTACGGGGTGTCCGTAGGCGAGCAGTACTTC
many,TRBV15,-,TRBJ1-5,CATSRGRYSNQPQHF,TGTGCCACCAGCAGAGGTAGATATAGCAATCAGCCCCAGCATTTT
many,TRBV2,-,TRBJ2-7,CASSEVTVSSYEQYF,TGTGCCAGCAGTGAAGTTACGGTCAGCTCCTACGAGCAGTACTTC
many,TRBV5-6,TRBD1,TRBJ2-5,CASSLAAGGEETQYF,TGTGCCAGCAGCTTGGCGGCAGGGGGCGAGGAGACCCAGTACTTC
many,TRBV29-1,TRBD2,TRBJ2-5,CSVELAGAFKTQYF,TGCAGCGTTGAACTGGCGGGAGCTTTTAAGACCCAGTACTTC
many,TRBV7-9,-,TRBJ2-7,CASSLAGNSLYEQYF,TGTGCCAGCAGCTTAGCGGGAAACTCCCTCTACGAGCAGTACTTC
many,TRBV7-7,TRBD1,TRBJ2-1,CASSLDRDNEQFF,TGTGCTAGCAGCTTAGACAGGGACAATGAGCAGTTCTTC
many,TRBV6-2/TRBV6-3,TRBD1,TRBJ2-3,CASSSNPGQGTDTQYF,TGTGCCAGCAGTTCCAACCCGGGACAGGGCACAGATACGCAGTATTTT
many,TRBV9,TRBD2,TRBJ2-3,CASSASSGGAGTDTQYF,TGTGCCAGCAGCGCCAGTAGCGGGGGGGCGGGCACAGATACGCAGTATTTT
few,TRBV5-4,TRBD2,TRBJ2-1,CASSATSGGGSEQFF,TGTGCCAGCAGCGCAACTAGCGGGGGTGGGAGTGAGCAGTTCTTC
many,TRBV20-1,TRBD1,TRBJ1-4,CSARAPDRGVEKLFF,TGCAGTGCTAGAGCCCCAGACAGGGGGGTAGAAAAACTGTTTTTT
many,TRBV12-3/TRBV12-4,-,TRBJ1-2,CASSSLPTATTGYTF,TGTGCCAGCAGTTCCCTTCCGACAGCTACCACTGGCTACACCTTC
many,TRBV19,TRBD1,TRBJ2-2,CARSPGQGFGELFF,TGTGCCAGGTCCCCGGGACAGGGCTTCGGGGAGCTGTTTTTT
-,TRBV7-9,-,TRBJ2-3,CASSLLGGSTDTQYF,TGTGCCAGCAGCCTCCTTGGAGGTAGCACAGATACGCAGTATTTT
many,TRBV19,TRBD1,TRBJ2-3,CASSMRFQGATDTQYF,TGTGCCAGTAGTATGAGGTTTCAGGGGGCCACAGATACGCAGTATTTT
few,TRBV20-1,-,TRBJ2-1,CSARGDGQFF,TGCAGTGCTAGGGGGGATGGGCAGTTCTTC
many,TRBV12-3/TRBV12-4,TRBD2,TRBJ2-1,CASSPVSGRAGYNEQFF,TGTGCCAGCAGTCCCGTGAGCGGGAGGGCCGGATACAATGAGCAGTTCTTC
many,TRBV30,-,TRBJ2-7,CAWSFGTGTSYEQYF,TGTGCCTGGAGTTTCGGGACTGGCACAAGTTACGAGCAGTACTTC
many,TRBV3-1,-,TRBJ2-5,CASSQEFRTQYF,TGTGCCAGCAGCCAAGAGTTCAGGACCCAGTACTTC
many,TRBV19,-,TRBJ1-5,CASSKSGLSNQPQHF,TGTGCCAGTAGTAAGTCTGGCTTAAGCAATCAGCCCCAGCATTTT
many,TRBV3-1,-,TRBJ2-3,CASSTVDTQYF,TGTGCCAGCTCGACGGTAGATACGCAGTATTTT
-,TRBV2,-,TRBJ1-1,CASSAPVPYTEAFF,TGTGCCAGCAGCGCCCCCGTACCCTACACTGAAGCTTTCTTT
many,TRBV16,-,TRBJ1-4,CASSQSGGINEKLFF,TGTGCCAGCAGCCAATCCGGGGGTATTAATGAAAAACTGTTTTTT
many,TRBV28,-,TRBJ1-5,CASSQVGGGLIEPQHF,TGTGCCAGCAGCCAAGTGGGGGGCGGTTTGATAGAGCCCCAGCATTTT
many,TRBV5-6,-,TRBJ2-5,CASSSPGETQYF,TGTGCCAGCAGCTCACCAGGAGAGACCCAGTACTTC
many,TRBV11-2,-,TRBJ2-7,CASSPTAPRRGGEQYF,TGTGCCAGCAGCCCGACCGCCCCCCGGAGGGGAGGCGAGCAGTACTTC
many,TRBV11-2,-,TRBJ2-3,CASGRLLTDTQYF,TGTGCCAGCGGGAGGCTTCTCACAGATACGCAGTATTTT
many,TRBV20-1,TRBD2,TRBJ2-1,CSAPGLGYNEQFF,TGCAGTGCCCCGGGACTAGGATATAATGAGCAGTTCTTC
many,TRBV7-9,TRBD2,TRBJ2-5,CATGGQETQYF,TGTGCCACGGGGGGACAAGAGACCCAGTACTTC
many,TRBV7-3,-,TRBJ2-6,CASSAGTLGANVLTF,TGTGCCAGCAGCGCCGGGACACTGGGGGCCAACGTCCTGACTTTC
-,TRBV12-3/TRBV12-4,TRBD1,TRBJ2-7,CASSTGQGVYDEQYF,TGTGCCAGCAGTACGGGACAGGGGGTTTACGACGAGCAGTACTTC